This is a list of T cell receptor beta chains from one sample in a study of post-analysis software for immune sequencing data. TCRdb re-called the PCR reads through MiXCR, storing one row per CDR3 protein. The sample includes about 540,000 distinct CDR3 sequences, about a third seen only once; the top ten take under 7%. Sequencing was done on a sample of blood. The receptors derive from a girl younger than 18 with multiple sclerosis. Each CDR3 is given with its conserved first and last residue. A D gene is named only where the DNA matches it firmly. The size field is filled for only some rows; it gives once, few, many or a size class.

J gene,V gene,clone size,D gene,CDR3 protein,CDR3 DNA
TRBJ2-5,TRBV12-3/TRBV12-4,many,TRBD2,CASSPYSGGAVETQYF,TGTGCCAGCAGTCCATATAGCGGGGGGGCCGTGGAGACCCAGTACTTC
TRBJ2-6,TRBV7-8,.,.,CASRLGSYSGANVLTF,TGTGCCAGCAGGTTGGGGTCCTACTCTGGGGCCAACGTCCTGACTTTC
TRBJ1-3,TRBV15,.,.,CATSKELSGNTIYF,TGTGCCACCAGCAAAGAACTCTCTGGAAACACCATATATTTT
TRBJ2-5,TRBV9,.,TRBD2,CASSVDKRGGVETQYF,TGTGCCAGCAGCGTAGATAAGCGGGGGGGCGTAGAGACCCAGTACTTC
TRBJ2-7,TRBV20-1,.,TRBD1,CSAKLRDRATYEQYF,TGCAGTGCTAAACTCCGGGACAGGGCTACCTACGAGCAGTACTTC
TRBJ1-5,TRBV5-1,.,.,CASSLAGTRNQPQHF,TGCGCCAGCAGCTTGGCCGGGACACGCAATCAGCCCCAGCATTTT
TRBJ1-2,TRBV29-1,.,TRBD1,CSVGDSGYTF,TGCAGCGTCGGGGACAGCGGCTACACCTTC
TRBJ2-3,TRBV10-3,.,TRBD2,CAISENGGLAGADTQYF,TGTGCCATCAGTGAGAACGGTGGACTAGCGGGGGCGGATACGCAGTATTTT
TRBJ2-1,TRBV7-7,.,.,CASSLAGGRGPSYNEQFF,TGTGCCAGCAGCTTAGCGGGAGGGCGGGGGCCCTCCTACAATGAGCAGTTCTTC
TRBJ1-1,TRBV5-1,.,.,CASSSGAMNTEAFF,TGCGCCAGCAGCTCGGGAGCCATGAACACTGAAGCTTTCTTT
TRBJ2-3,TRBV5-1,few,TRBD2,CASSPNLAGVTDTQYF,TGCGCCAGCAGTCCCAATCTAGCGGGGGTCACAGATACGCAGTATTTT
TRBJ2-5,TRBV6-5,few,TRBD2,CASSYGAGLAAQETQYF,TGTGCCAGCAGTTATGGGGCGGGACTAGCGGCCCAAGAGACCCAGTACTTC
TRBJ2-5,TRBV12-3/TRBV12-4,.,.,CASNTRGQGTQYF,TGTGCCAGCAACACGCGGGGTCAAGGGACCCAGTACTTC
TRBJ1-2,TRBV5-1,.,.,CASSLSPGGYTF,TGCGCCAGCAGCTTGTCCCCAGGGGGCTACACCTTC
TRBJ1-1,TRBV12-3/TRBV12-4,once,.,CASSLNYAVEAFF,TGTGCCAGCAGTTTAAATTATGCGGTTGAAGCTTTCTTT
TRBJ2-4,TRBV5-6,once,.,CAGAPGGRTKNIQYF,TGTGCCGGCGCCCCCGGAGGGAGAACCAAAAACATTCAGTACTTC
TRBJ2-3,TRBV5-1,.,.,CASSLYTQYF,TGCGCCAGCAGCTTGTATACGCAGTATTTT
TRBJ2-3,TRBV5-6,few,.,CASAWSSTDTQYF,TGTGCCAGCGCTTGGAGTAGCACAGATACGCAGTATTTT
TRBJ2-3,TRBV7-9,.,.,CASSSDPDTQYF,TGTGCCAGCAGTTCCGACCCAGATACGCAGTATTTT
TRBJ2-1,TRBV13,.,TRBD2,CASSPPLRGFSYNEQFF,TGTGCCAGCAGCCCACCTTTGCGGGGGTTCTCCTACAATGAGCAGTTCTTC
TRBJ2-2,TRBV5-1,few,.,CASSLITGELFF,TGTGCCAGCAGCTTGATTACCGGGGAGCTGTTTTTT
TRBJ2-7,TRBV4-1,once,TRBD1,CANSQDRAGEQYF,TGCGCCAACAGCCAAGACAGGGCGGGCGAGCAGTACTTC
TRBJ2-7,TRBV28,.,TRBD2,CDSSTIGLASYEQYF,TGTGACAGCAGCACTATCGGACTAGCGAGCTACGAGCAGTACTTC
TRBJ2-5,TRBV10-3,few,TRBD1,CAINQDRGAGEQYF,TGTGCCATCAACCAGGACAGGGGCGCCGGGGAGCAGTACTTC
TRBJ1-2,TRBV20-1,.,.,CSARDSSDLNYGYTF,TGCAGTGCTAGAGATTCCTCGGACCTGAACTATGGCTACACCTTC
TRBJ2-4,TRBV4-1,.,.,CASSHLPRADLAKNIQYF,TGCGCCAGCAGCCATCTTCCAAGGGCAGATCTAGCCAAAAACATTCAGTACTTC
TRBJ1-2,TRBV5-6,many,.,CASSFILRGYTF,TGTGCCAGCAGCTTCATCCTTCGGGGCTACACCTTC
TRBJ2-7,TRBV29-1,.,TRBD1,CSVGGQAYEQYF,TGCAGCGTCGGAGGACAGGCCTACGAGCAGTACTTC
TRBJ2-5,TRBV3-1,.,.,CASRRPTGGGTQYF,TGTGCCAGCAGGAGACCGACAGGAGGAGGGACCCAGTACTTC
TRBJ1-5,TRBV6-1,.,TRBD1,CASIWGQGGQPQHF,TGTGCCAGCATCTGGGGACAGGGGGGTCAGCCCCAGCATTTT
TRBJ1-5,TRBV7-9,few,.,CASSLVGQNNQPQHF,TGTGCCAGCAGCTTAGTCGGTCAGAACAATCAGCCCCAGCATTTT
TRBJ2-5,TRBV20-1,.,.,CSAGAAQETQYF,TGCAGTGCTGGGGCAGCCCAAGAGACCCAGTACTTC
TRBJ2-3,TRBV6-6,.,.,CASSYGDARPSTDTQYF,TGTGCCAGCAGCTATGGGGACGCTCGACCTAGCACAGATACGCAGTATTTT
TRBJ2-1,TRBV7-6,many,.,CASSLALGRQVQFF,TGTGCCAGCAGCTTAGCGCTTGGTAGACAGGTGCAGTTCTTC
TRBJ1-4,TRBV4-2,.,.,CASSQDGEGKLFF,TGTGCCAGCAGCCAAGACGGGGAGGGGAAACTGTTTTTT
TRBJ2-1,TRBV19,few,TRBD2,CASRSLAGNEQFF,TGTGCCAGTAGGAGCCTAGCGGGCAATGAGCAGTTCTTC
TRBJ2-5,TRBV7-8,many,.,CASSFGVTQYF,TGTGCCAGCAGCTTCGGGGTGACCCAGTACTTC
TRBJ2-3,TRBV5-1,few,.,CASSLYEDTQYF,TGCGCCAGCAGCTTGTATGAAGATACGCAGTATTTT
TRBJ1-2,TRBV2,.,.,CANSEVQGVGYTF,TGTGCCAACAGTGAAGTGCAGGGTGTGGGCTACACCTTC
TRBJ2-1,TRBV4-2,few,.,CASSQDGLEQFF,TGTGCCAGCAGCCAAGATGGCCTGGAGCAGTTCTTC
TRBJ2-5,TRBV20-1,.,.,CSAEARGETQYF,TGCAGTGCCGAGGCACGGGGAGAGACCCAGTACTTC
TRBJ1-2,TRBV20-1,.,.,CSAISGLGNYGYTF,TGCAGTGCTATCAGTGGTTTGGGAAACTATGGCTACACCTTC
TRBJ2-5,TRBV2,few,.,CASSLYIQETQYF,TGTGCCAGCAGCCTCTACATACAAGAGACCCAGTACTTC
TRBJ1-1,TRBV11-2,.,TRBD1,CASSLQGALAFF,TGTGCCAGCAGTCTACAGGGGGCTCTGGCTTTCTTT
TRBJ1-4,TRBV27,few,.,CASSTHQTNVDEKLFF,TGTGCCAGCAGCACCCACCAGACAAACGTAGATGAAAAACTGTTTTTT
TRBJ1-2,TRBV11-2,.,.,CASSTRGPTAHYGYTF,TGTGCCAGCAGCACTAGGGGACCGACAGCCCACTATGGCTACACCTTC
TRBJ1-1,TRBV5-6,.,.,CASSITRGSTEAFF,TGTGCCAGCAGTATTACTCGGGGAAGCACTGAAGCTTTCTTT